Sequencing of this T cell receptor beta chain was carried out in a study of T cells in Graves' hyperthyroidism and ophthalmopathy. Comment on this clonotype: Possible read error: a much larger clone is one base away.

The authors took PBMCs from 10 ml fresh peripheral blood. Amplified TCR beta CDR3 regions derived from RNA transcripts. The HTBI primer set drove a first-round RT-PCR of the TCR CDR3. TCRdb ran MiXCR on the multiplex PCR reads and lists one entry per CDR3 protein. In the table there are a few hundred thousand distinct CDR3 sequences, around a fifth of which are singletons. The CDR3 contains 12 residues. Germline CDR1 LNHDA, CDR2 SQIVND (reference sequence). This receptor was taken from a woman aged 45 to 65 with Graves' hyperthyroidism. The V call is TRBV19, the J call TRBJ1-2; no clear D gene. The sample consisted of blood. CDR3 protein: CASIDNFYGHTF. The CDR3 DNA sequence: TGTGCCAGTATTGACAACTTTTATGGCCACACCTTC.